These T cell receptor beta chains were read from a single sample in a study of T-cell reconstitution after alpha-beta-depleted transplantation in children. Via MiXCR, TCRdb re-called the PCR reads, giving one row per CDR3 protein. The sample lists 200,000 to 300,000 distinct CDR3 sequences; about 12% were seen once. Material: PBMCs from the stem cell graft donor, obtained from the stem cell graft. Receptor source: a human donor who donated a stem cell graft to a child with acute lymphoblastic leukemia. Each CDR3 is given with its conserved first and last residue. The D gene is left open where the match is weak. Where a row states a size, it is once, few, many or the class of an expanded clone; other rows omit it.

TRBJ2-1 | many | - | TRBV6-2/TRBV6-3 | CASRSWVGNEQFF | TGTGCCAGCAGGTCTTGGGTTGGCAATGAGCAGTTCTTC
TRBJ2-1 | many | TRBD1 | TRBV12-3/TRBV12-4 | CASSWPGTDEQFF | TGTGCCAGCAGTTGGCCCGGGACAGATGAGCAGTTCTTC
TRBJ1-4 | few | - | TRBV7-8 | CASSSIRKLFF | TGTGCCAGCAGCTCAATTCGAAAACTGTTTTTT
TRBJ2-1 | many | TRBD2 | TRBV6-2/TRBV6-3 | CASRLAGVNYNEQFF | TGTGCCAGCAGACTAGCGGGAGTGAACTACAATGAGCAGTTCTTC
TRBJ1-1 | many | TRBD1 | TRBV29-1 | CSVTAGQGNTEAFF | TGCAGCGTTACCGCGGGACAGGGCAACACTGAAGCTTTCTTT
TRBJ2-2 | many | - | TRBV7-6 | CASSLMQGSTGELFF | TGTGCCAGCAGCTTAATGCAGGGGAGCACCGGGGAGCTGTTTTTT
TRBJ2-1 | few | - | TRBV7-8 | CASSKGEPPYNEQFF | TGTGCCAGCAGCAAAGGGGAGCCCCCATATAATGAGCAGTTCTTC
TRBJ2-7 | many | - | TRBV7-8 | CASTTHQGPSYEQYF | TGTGCCAGCACCACCCACCAGGGTCCTTCCTACGAGCAGTACTTC
TRBJ2-7 | few | - | TRBV5-8 | CASSSPRDTYSYEQYF | TGTGCCAGCAGCTCGCCACGGGACACGTACTCCTACGAGCAGTACTTC
TRBJ1-1 | few | - | TRBV7-3 | CASSLRKGQPNTEAFF | TGTGCCAGCAGCTTAAGGAAGGGACAACCGAACACTGAAGCTTTCTTT
TRBJ2-7 | many | - | TRBV11-2 | CASSPEGGDSYEQYF | TGTGCCAGCAGCCCCGAGGGGGGGGATTCCTACGAGCAGTACTTC
TRBJ2-4 | many | TRBD2 | TRBV7-9 | CASSTIAGENKNIQYF | TGTGCCAGCAGCACGATAGCGGGGGAGAACAAAAACATTCAGTACTTC
TRBJ2-1 | many | - | TRBV7-2 | CASSPSGRTSYNEQFF | TGTGCCAGCAGCCCGAGCGGACGGACCTCCTACAATGAGCAGTTCTTC
TRBJ2-1 | - | TRBD2 | TRBV29-1 | CSVLAGLYNEQFF | TGCAGCGTTCTAGCGGGGCTTTACAATGAGCAGTTCTTC
TRBJ1-2 | few | - | TRBV27 | CASSSLEGLVGSNYGYTF | TGTGCCAGCAGTTCCCTGGAGGGACTAGTCGGGAGCAACTATGGCTACACCTTC
TRBJ2-3 | few | TRBD2 | TRBV19 | CASSISDFGSGGADTQYF | TGTGCCAGTAGTATATCAGACTTCGGTAGCGGGGGGGCAGATACGCAGTATTTT
TRBJ2-5 | many | TRBD1 | TRBV6-5 | CASSYRTGGLETQYF | TGTGCCAGCAGTTACCGGACAGGGGGCTTAGAGACCCAGTACTTC
TRBJ2-5 | many | TRBD2 | TRBV5-1 | CASSLEPSGGPQTQYF | TGCGCCAGCAGCCTAGAACCCTCGGGAGGGCCGCAGACCCAGTACTTC
TRBJ2-7 | many | - | TRBV5-1 | CASSLLRGTEYEQYF | TGCGCCAGCAGCCTTCTCCGGGGGACAGAATACGAGCAGTACTTC
TRBJ1-1 | many | - | TRBV27 | CASSLGGGPYFAGAFF | TGTGCCAGCAGTTTAGGGGGGGGACCCTACTTCGCGGGAGCTTTCTTT
TRBJ1-2 | - | TRBD1 | TRBV7-2 | CASSLKGQGAHGYTF | TGTGCCAGCAGCTTAAAGGGACAGGGGGCTCATGGCTACACCTTC
TRBJ2-7 | many | - | TRBV25-1 | CASSESNRGYEQYF | TGTGCCAGCAGTGAATCCAACCGTGGGTACGAGCAGTACTTC